This is a list of T cell receptor beta chains from one sample in a study of cytomegalovirus exposure and HLA in healthy donors. Some clones are missing from TCRdb's copy, which holds only in-frame ones; the method was immunoSEQ multiplex PCR. The data contain roughly 140,000 clones, around 83% of them singletons. The sequenced sample consisted of PBMCs. All receptors come from a woman between 18 and 29 years old in good health and CMV-seronegative. The CDR3 runs from the conserved cysteine through the conserved F or W.

TRBV6-4,TRBJ2-3,CASSDGTSTDTQYF
TRBV9,TRBJ2-5,CAIRGGGGRETQYF
TRBV6-1,TRBJ2-2,CASSEKGSTGELFF
TRBV19,TRBJ2-3,CASGDRAYTDTQYF
TRBV29-1,TRBJ2-1,CSVGDRAKSHNEQFF
TRBV11-1,TRBJ2-3,CASSFFGRAGTDTQYF
TRBV29-1,TRBJ2-7,CSVDGVGGGLHYEQYF
TRBV27,TRBJ2-4,CASSPRTLLAKNIQYF
TRBV12-1,TRBJ2-1,CASSCETSGRTDEQFF
TRBV28,TRBJ2-2,CASSRRRSNTGELFF
TRBV27,TRBJ2-7,CASSWAPSYEQYF
TRBV6-1,TRBJ2-1,CASSPREASNEQFF
TRBV27,TRBJ2-7,CASSSGDSGEQYF
TRBV15,TRBJ1-1,CATSDVDRTRAFF
TRBV4-3,TRBJ2-2,CASSLLGVAGANTGELFF
TRBV4-3,TRBJ2-5,CASSPGSRQETQYF
TRBV5-4,TRBJ2-6,CASSLVRTGGSGANVLTF
TRBV7-2,TRBJ2-7,CASSALGGYEQYF
TRBV6-1,TRBJ2-7,CASSISPTGEQYF
TRBV9,TRBJ2-3,CASSVGGAGGLTDTQYF
TRBV27,TRBJ2-7,CASSPTGRASYEQYF
TRBV19,TRBJ2-3,CASSKRREGTDTQYF
TRBV25-1,TRBJ1-2,CASSEQGTSYTF
TRBV28,TRBJ1-3,CASSSGQGNTIYF
TRBV5-4,TRBJ2-2,CASSPGQRPNTGELFF
TRBV5-1,TRBJ1-2,CASSSATGDYGYTF
TRBV4-2,TRBJ2-7,CASSLGTSGYEQYF
TRBV2,TRBJ2-1,CASSNLIWTSGGFYEQFF
TRBV6-5,TRBJ2-1,CASSYSAGNSYNEQFF
TRBV28,TRBJ1-2,CASSSPPSEYGYTF
TRBV7-2,TRBJ2-3,CASSGLIGTQYF
TRBV5-6,TRBJ2-1,CASSLFQGDEQFF
TRBV4-3,TRBJ2-7,CASSQEGPPRPYEQYF
TRBV28,TRBJ2-4,CASSQGQAMSIQYF
TRBV11-2,TRBJ2-1,CASSHIRASGHEQFF
TRBV30,TRBJ2-4,CAWSAGTAAKNIQYF
TRBV5-1,TRBJ1-1,CASSPLGQGARAFF
TRBV2,TRBJ1-2,CASSDRGWGGYTF
TRBV19,TRBJ2-7,CASNSGQGFREQYF
TRBV19,TRBJ1-2,CASSIFPGQGNGYTF
TRBV27,TRBJ2-1,CASSQKPRGLAGSKLYNEQFF
TRBV29-1,TRBJ1-5,CSVAWTTQKNQPQHF
TRBV4-3,TRBJ2-2,CASSLDRSNTGELFF
TRBV19,TRBJ2-5,CASSRTHPGETQYF
TRBV5-6,TRBJ2-5,CASRRQGQETQYF